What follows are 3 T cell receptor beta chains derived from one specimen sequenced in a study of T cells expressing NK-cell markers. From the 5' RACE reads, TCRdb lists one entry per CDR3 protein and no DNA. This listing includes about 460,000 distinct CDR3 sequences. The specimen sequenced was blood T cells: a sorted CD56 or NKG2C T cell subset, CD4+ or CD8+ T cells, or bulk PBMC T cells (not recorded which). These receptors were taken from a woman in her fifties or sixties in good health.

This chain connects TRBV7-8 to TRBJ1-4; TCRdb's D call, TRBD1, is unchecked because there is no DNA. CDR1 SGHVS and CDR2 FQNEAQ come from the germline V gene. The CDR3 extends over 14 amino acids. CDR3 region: CASSLQGSWEKLFF.

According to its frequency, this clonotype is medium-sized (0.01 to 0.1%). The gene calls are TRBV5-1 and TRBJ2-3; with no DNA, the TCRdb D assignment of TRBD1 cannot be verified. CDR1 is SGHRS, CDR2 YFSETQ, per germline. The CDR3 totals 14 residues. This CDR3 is CASSPGQGSDTQYF.

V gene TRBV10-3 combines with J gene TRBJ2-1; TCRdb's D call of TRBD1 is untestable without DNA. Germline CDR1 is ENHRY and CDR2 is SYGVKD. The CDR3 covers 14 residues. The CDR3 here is CAIRGGQSYNEQFF.